This paragraph reports one TCR beta chain. The antigen remains unidentified. TCRdb reanalyzed the 5' RACE reads, giving one entry per CDR3 protein sequence and no DNA. The repertoire table contains about 450,000 distinct CDR3 sequences. The germline V gene has CDR1 LNHNV and CDR2 YYDKDF (reference sequence). The CDR3 covers 17 residues. This record belongs to a study of T cells expressing NK-cell markers. Study at large: Sorted CD3+CD56-NKG2C+, CD3+CD56+NKG2C- and CD3+CD56+NKG2C+ T cells were the source of the TCR beta repertoires. HCMV seropositivity marked most of the eight sequenced donors; one was seronegative.

The study, taken as a whole, reports: Several donors' CD3+CD56-NKG2C+ cells were dominated by the same clonotypes. Dominant NKG2C+ clonotypes made up about 1.0-8% of CD8+ T cells in 5 or 6 donors.

This clonotype originated in a woman aged 18 to 75 in good health. V usage is TRBV15 and J usage is TRBJ2-1; TCRdb's assignment of TRBD2 cannot be checked, as there is no DNA. Input material: blood T cells: a sorted CD56 or NKG2C T cell subset, CD4+ or CD8+ T cells, or bulk PBMC T cells (not recorded which). CDR3 in amino acids: CATSSDMRVLGVNEQFF.